The 22 T cell receptor beta chains presented below share a single source sample, sequenced in a study of blood T cell repertoires in COVID-19. Profiling relied on immunoSEQ multiplex PCR, and the TCRdb table lists in-frame clones only, not all of them. The table lists about 120,000 clones, around three quarters of them singletons, with 2% to 2.5% in the top ten. The sequencing input was peripheral blood. These receptors came from a woman between 65 and 79 years old with acute or convalescent COVID-19.

The rearrangement uses TRBV7-6 and TRBJ1-1; 7 bases line up with TRBD1. Germline CDR1 reads SGHVS; CDR2 reads FNYEAQ. CDR3 length: 13 residues. Trimming at V came to 8 bases and at J to 5 bases, leaving 8 bases not matched to a gene. The DNA of the CDR3 is TGTGCCAGCGGGGAACAGGGGTGGACTGAAGCTTTCTTT. Its translation is CASGEQGWTEAFF.

This clone turned up a few times. V usage is TRBV28 and J usage is TRBJ1-6, with 10 nucleotides matching TRBD1. CDR1 and CDR2 (germline): MDHEN, SYDVKM. Trimming removed 5 bases from V and 7 bases from J; junction bases left unmatched: 5. This CDR3 has 15 residues. The CDR3 loop is CASSVGQGVNSPLHF. The CDR3 region has the DNA TGTGCCAGCAGTGTCGGACAGGGGGTCAATTCACCCCTCCACTTT.

The chain has TRBV3-1 (or the pseudogene TRBV3-2) and TRBJ1-1, with 7 bases lining up with TRBD1. The J segment lost 4 bases and the V segment lost 0 bases, leaving 8 bases of the junction unmatched. Germline V gene data show CDR1 as LGHDT and CDR2 as YNNKEL (reference sequence). This CDR3 is built from 16 residues. The CDR3 DNA is TGTGCCAGCAGCCAAGAGGAGAGACAGGGTGGCACTGAAGCTTTCTTT. Translation gives CASSQEERQGGTEAFF.

The CDR3 DNA is TGCGCCAGCAGTGAGTCTGGCAGGGCTAGCAATCAGCCCCAGCATTTT. Protein: CASSESGRASNQPQHF. V and J are TRBV10-2 and TRBJ1-5; TRBD1 might be the D (5 bases). The germline CDR1 and CDR2 sequences are WSHSY and SAAADI. CDR3 size: 16 residues. Trimming removed 0 bases at V and 0 bases at J, with 9 bases between.

J is TRBJ1-2 and V is TRBV18; a possible D gene is TRBD1 (5 bases). V lost 3 bases and J lost 0, with 17 bases in between. Germline CDR1 KGHSH, CDR2 LQKENI. This CDR3 region has 17 residues. CDR3 in DNA: TGTGCCAGCTCACCCCTCCCCGGTCAGGGAACTAACTATGGCTACACCTTC. As protein: CASSPLPGQGTNYGYTF.

The V call is TRBV5-6, the J call TRBJ2-3; 10 nucleotides align to TRBD2. This CDR3 is built from 16 residues. After removal of 0 bases from V and 4 bases from J, the junction contained 5 bases not matched to a gene. CDR1 and CDR2 (germline): SGHDT, YYEEEE. The CDR3 DNA reads TGTGCCAGCAGCTTGGATTTAGCGGGAGGAGCAGATACGCAGTATTTT. Its protein product is CASSLDLAGGADTQYF.

The chain uses TRBV6-5 and TRBJ2-5; possibly TRBD1 for D (7 bases). The CDR3 has 14 amino acids. CDR1 and CDR2 (germline): MNHEY, SVGAGI. Trimming shortened V by 6 bases and J by 2 bases, and 13 bases separated the two germline ends. The CDR3 reads CASSQQGGQETQYF. The DNA for the CDR3 is TGTGCCAGCAGCCAGCAGGGGGGACAAGAGACCCAGTACTTC.

The CDR3 sequence: CASSPKTTGSSNQPQHF. The CDR3 DNA reads as TGTGCCAGCAGTCCTAAGACGACAGGGTCTAGCAATCAGCCCCAGCATTTT. The chain is built from TRBV7-8 and TRBJ1-5; TRBD1 matches 7 bases. Germline V gives CDR1 SGHVS, CDR2 FQNEAQ. With 6 bases clipped from V and 0 bases from J, the junction kept 11 bases outside the gene matches. The CDR3 consists of 17 residues.

V and J are TRBV5-1 and TRBJ2-2; D unresolved. The ends were cut back, 4 bases at V and 3 bases at J, with 4 bases in the middle. The CDR3 is 12 residues long. Per germline, CDR1 SGHRS and CDR2 YFSETQ. The CDR3 DNA follows: TGCGCCAGCAGCCCGGACACCGGGGAGCTGTTTTTT. Its translation is CASSPDTGELFF.

The CDR3 nucleotides are TGTGCCATCAGGGCTAGCGGAACCTACAATGAGCAGTTCTTC. Residues: CAIRASGTYNEQFF. This rearrangement joins TRBV10-3 to TRBJ2-1; 7 bases map to TRBD2. The V gene end was trimmed by 6 bases and the J gene end by 2 bases; junction bases not matched to a gene: 4. CDR1 ENHRY and CDR2 SYGVKD come from the germline V gene. The CDR3 runs 14 residues.

The chain combines TRBV7-9 with TRBJ2-3; 10 bases agree with TRBD2. With 4 bases clipped from V and 5 bases from J, the junction kept 6 bases outside the gene matches. This CDR3 contains 15 residues. Germline CDR1 reads SEHNR; CDR2 reads FQNEAQ (reference sequence). In DNA form, the CDR3 reads TGTGCCAGCAGCTCCAGCGGGAGGGCCGTAGATACGCAGTATTTT. Its translation is CASSSSGRAVDTQYF.

The V call is TRBV7-8, the J call TRBJ2-7, with TRBD2 identical over 10 bases. The germline V gene has CDR1 SGHVS and CDR2 FQNEAQ. V was clipped by 5 bases and J by 2 bases; unmatched bases: 9. The CDR3 has 16 amino acids. CDR3 loop: CASSPLLAGNTYEQYF. The CDR3 DNA is TGTGCCAGCAGCCCCCTACTAGCGGGGAATACCTACGAGCAGTACTTC.

This chain connects TRBV6-5 to TRBJ2-5, with TRBD2 identical over 8 bases. Germline loops: CDR1 MNHEY, CDR2 SVGAGI. The CDR3 totals 15 residues. The trim removed 4 bases at V and 0 bases at J, leaving 4 bases unmatched. In nucleotides, the CDR3 is TGTGCCAGCAGTTTTACTAGCGGCTACCAAGAGACCCAGTACTTC. Translation gives CASSFTSGYQETQYF.

This chain joins TRBV3-1 (or the pseudogene TRBV3-2) and TRBJ1-2; D perhaps matches TRBD1 (6 bases). Germline assignment: CDR1 LGHDT and CDR2 YNNKEL (reference sequence). The CDR3 is 15 amino acids. V gave up 1 base and J gave up 4 bases, with 13 bases separating them. The DNA of the CDR3 is TGTGCCAGCAGCCAAGCAGGGGAGCAGGTCTATGGCTACACCTTC. Translation: CASSQAGEQVYGYTF.

This chain uses TRBV6-5 with TRBJ2-7; possibly TRBD1 for D (5 bases). Trimming removed 6 bases at V and 0 bases at J, with 12 bases between. This CDR3 is built from 14 residues. Germline V gene lookup returns CDR1 MNHEY and CDR2 SVGAGI. CDR3 region: CASRETADSYEQYF. CDR3 DNA sequence: TGTGCCAGCAGAGAGACAGCAGACTCCTACGAGCAGTACTTC.

The J gene is TRBJ2-5, the V gene TRBV5-1; 11 nucleotides agree with TRBD2. CDR1 and CDR2 (germline): SGHRS, YFSETQ. V shed 3 bases and J 4 bases; nucleotides not matched to a gene: 2. The CDR3 has 14 residues. In DNA, the CDR3 is TGCGCCAGCAGCTCTAGCGGGGGGCCAGAGACCCAGTACTTC. It encodes CASSSSGGPETQYF.

V and J are TRBV5-4 and TRBJ2-1, with 15 bases fitting TRBD2. The CDR3 runs to 16 residues. Per germline, CDR1 SGHNT and CDR2 YYREEE (reference sequence). V was clipped by 4 bases and J by 5 bases; unmatched bases: 4. The chain's CDR3 is CASSRGLAGGNNEQFF. The CDR3 DNA follows: TGTGCCAGCAGCCGGGGACTAGCGGGAGGAAACAATGAGCAGTTCTTC.

With regard to this clone: No DNA is shown, since the ends of the CDR3 on it are uncertain; the CDR3 is the one TCRdb lists. The chain has TRBV9 and TRBJ2-1; the table calls TRBD2, which could not be checked here. Germline CDR1 SGDLS, CDR2 YYNGEE. The CDR3 extends over 12 residues, inclusive of both ends. The CDR3 protein is CASSVVGSGAVF.

This clone came up once. This rearrangement joins TRBV30 to TRBJ1-5; 7 nucleotides agree with TRBD1. Per the germline V gene, CDR1 is GTSNPN and CDR2 is SVGIG (reference sequence). This CDR3 is 14 amino acids long. V lost 1 base to trimming and J lost 3 bases; unmatched junction nucleotides: 3. The CDR3 loop is CAWSAGTVNQPQHF. In nucleotides, the CDR3 is TGTGCCTGGAGTGCAGGGACAGTCAATCAGCCCCAGCATTTT.

The J gene is TRBJ1-3, the V gene TRBV4-3; no reliable D call. The CDR3 runs 16 residues. V was shortened by 1 base and J by 4 bases, with 14 bases between the two germline ends. Germline V gives CDR1 LGHNA, CDR2 YSLEER. CDR3 protein: CASSQGHGSSGNTIYF. CDR3 coding DNA: TGCGCCAGCAGCCAAGGCCACGGGAGCTCCGGAAACACCATATATTTT.

The chain recombines TRBV7-8 with TRBJ1-2; the match to TRBD1 covers 10 bases. Germline lookup yields CDR1 SGHVS and CDR2 FQNEAQ. This CDR3 comprises 14 residues. V shed 1 base and J 7 bases; nucleotides not matched to a gene: 3. In DNA form, the CDR3 reads TGTGCCAGCAGCTTAGGACAGGGGGCTTTTGGCTACACCTTC. The encoded protein is CASSLGQGAFGYTF.

As concerns this clone: At one boundary the junction diverges from the germline segment, which might be a read error. The rearrangement uses TRBV24-1 and TRBJ2-1; possible D gene TRBD2, 6 bases. The length of the CDR3 is 13 residues. Looked up from germline, CDR1 is KGHDR and CDR2 is SFDVKD. The CDR3 loop reads CRDPGGSYNEQFF. CDR3 sequence (DNA): TGCCGAGACCCCGGGGGCTCCTACAATGAGCAGTTCTTC.